This TCR beta chain was obtained from a study of blood T cell repertoires in COVID-19. Looking at the study overall: Sites in the United States, Italy and Spain provided acute and convalescent COVID-19 samples. T cells, B-cell-depleted T cells, or PBMCs provided the cDNA or gDNA that served as material.

This CDR3 comprises 15 residues. Germline V CDR1 and CDR2: SGHRS, YFSETQ. V lost 0 bases, J lost 4 bases, and 13 bases lay in between. In its sample, this clone was seen a few times. The authors' processing: Quantification of nucleated cells was approximated via reference gene primer amplification. Method: immunoSEQ multiplex PCR; TCRdb's copy keeps in-frame clones and lacks some. The V and J calls and clone size were taken over from that table, and D and trimming were inferred from the DNA. The sample contains about 150,000 clones, 75% to 90% of which appear only once. The chain recombines TRBV5-1 with TRBJ2-5, with D tentatively TRBD2 (6 bases). This TCR was sampled from a man between 65 and 85 years old with acute or convalescent COVID-19. The specimen sequenced was peripheral blood. CDR3 in amino acids: CASSLEGRYGETQYF. The CDR3 DNA reads as TGCGCCAGCAGCTTGGAGGGGAGGTACGGAGAGACCCAGTACTTC.